Following are 29 T cell receptor beta chains from one sample sequenced in a study of graft-versus-host responses after intestinal transplantation. Intraepithelial and lamina propria lymphocytes were released after the graft tissue was processed. Using immunoSEQ multiplex PCR, the repertoire was profiled, and TCRdb retains in-frame clones only, with some absent. The sample consists of about 15,000 clones, about two thirds of them appearing once. Sequences were derived from ileum tissue, sampled around 720 days after intestinal transplantation. The receptors were gathered from a human patient who received an intestinal transplant, so some T cells may come from the graft donor.

This clone was detected only a few times. The J gene is TRBJ2-1, the V gene TRBV28; 15 positions match TRBD2. After removal of 10 bases from V and 7 bases from J, the junction contained 11 bases not matched to a gene. The CDR3 has 16 amino acids. CDR1 and CDR2 from the germline V gene are MDHEN and SYDVKM. DNA for the CDR3: TGTGCCACCTTTCCGGGACTAGCGGGAGGTAGGAATGAGCAGTTCTTC. Translation gives CATFPGLAGGRNEQFF.

This chain joins TRBV30 and TRBJ1-2; tentatively, D is TRBD1 (5 bases). Between the trimmed V and J ends, which lost 4 bases and 4 bases, there was a span of 13 bases. CDR1 and CDR2 (germline): GTSNPN, SVGIG (reference sequence). The CDR3 contains 13 residues. This CDR3 is CAWTQGRVYGYTF. The CDR3 DNA sequence: TGTGCCTGGACTCAGGGAAGAGTCTATGGCTACACCTTC.

The CDR3 sequence is CASSYRTGATGELFF. For the CDR3, the DNA is TGTGCCAGCAGCTACCGGACAGGGGCCACCGGGGAGCTGTTTTTT. The chain joins TRBV2 to TRBJ2-2, with 9 bases fitting TRBD1. Germline CDR1 and CDR2: SNHLY and FYNNEI. With V trimmed by 6 bases and J by 4 bases, 6 bases remained unmatched. The CDR3 extends over 15 amino acids.

The chain combines TRBV7-2 with TRBJ1-2, with D unresolved. The length of the CDR3 is 14 residues. The V end lost 0 bases, the J end lost 4 bases, and 9 bases lay between the germline ends. CDR1 SGHTA and CDR2 FQGNSA come from the germline V gene. CDR3: CASSLANSLYGYTF. The CDR3 DNA follows: TGTGCCAGCAGCTTAGCTAACAGCCTCTATGGCTACACCTTC.

V usage is TRBV15 and J usage is TRBJ1-1; D ambiguous. From germline, CDR1 is LNHNV and CDR2 YYDKDF (reference sequence). Trimming took 0 bases from V and 5 from J, leaving 19 bases between them. CDR3 length: 17 residues. The CDR3 bases are TGTGCCACCAGCAGAGATCAAGGGATTGCGCGGGGAACTGAAGCTTTCTTT. Amino acid sequence: CATSRDQGIARGTEAFF.

This chain links TRBV4-3 with TRBJ1-1, with D unresolved. V lost 1 base and J 1 base, leaving 7 bases between the germline ends. The CDR3 is 14 amino acids. Germline lookup yields CDR1 LGHNA and CDR2 YSLEER. CDR3 nucleotide sequence: TGCGCCAGCAGCCAAGGAGCCCGGAACACTGAAGCTTTCTTT. It yields the protein CASSQGARNTEAFF.

CDR3 sequence: CTSSHPRAGASYNEQFF. The CDR3 DNA reads TGCACCAGCAGCCATCCCCGAGCGGGAGCTTCCTACAATGAGCAGTTCTTC. This chain uses TRBV1 with TRBJ2-1; TRBD2 was called by the table and not checked on the DNA. TRBV1 is a pseudogene segment. The length of the CDR3 is 17 residues.

The chain joins TRBV2 to TRBJ2-7; 9 bases match TRBD1. Germline loops: CDR1 SNHLY, CDR2 FYNNEI. The CDR3 contains 13 residues. V was clipped by 5 bases and J by 4 bases; unmatched bases: 3. CDR3 bases: TGTGCCAGCAGTAGACAGGGGGGTTACGAGCAGTACTTC. This codes for CASSRQGGYEQYF. The full variable domain, its missing parts supplied by reference TRBV2 and TRBJ2-7, is EPEVTQTPSHQVTQMGQEVILRCVPISNHLYFYWYRQILGQKVEFLVSFYNNEISEKSEIFDDQFSVERPDGSNFTLKIRSTKLEDSAMYFCASSRQGGYEQYFGPGTRLTVT.

This clone was counted between two and nine times. CDR3: CASSLLAGGREHGNEQFF. The CDR3 DNA sequence: TGTGCCAGCAGTTTACTAGCGGGAGGAAGGGAACACGGGAATGAGCAGTTCTTC. The chain joins TRBV28 to TRBJ2-1; 11 bases agree with TRBD2. This CDR3 spans 18 amino acids. Germline CDR1 MDHEN, CDR2 SYDVKM. J was trimmed by 7 bases and V by 2 bases; bases with no gene match: 13.

The chain joins TRBV27 to TRBJ2-2, with a weak D call TRBD2 (5 bases). V was clipped by 2 bases and J by 1 base, with 8 bases between them. Germline assignment: CDR1 MNHEY and CDR2 SMNVEV (reference sequence). This CDR3 has 15 amino acids. The chain's CDR3 is CASSLLGVNTGELFF. The CDR3 DNA sequence: TGTGCCAGCAGTTTACTGGGAGTGAACACCGGGGAGCTGTTTTTT.

This chain joins TRBV9 and TRBJ1-1; D is possibly TRBD1 (5 bases). The V and J ends lost 2 bases and 3 bases respectively, with 20 bases between them. This CDR3 has 17 residues. The germline V gene has CDR1 SGDLS and CDR2 YYNGEE. CDR3 residues: CASSVRPGAGADTEAFF. The CDR3 DNA sequence: TGTGCCAGCAGCGTGAGGCCTGGGGCAGGTGCGGACACTGAAGCTTTCTTT. The whole variable domain, remainder taken from reference TRBV9 and TRBJ1-1, is DSGVTQTPKHLITATGQRVTLRCSPRSGDLSVYWYQQSLDQGLQFLIQYYNGEERAKGNILERFSAQQFPDLHSELNLSSLELGDSALYFCASSVRPGAGADTEAFFGQGTRLTVV.

The chain combines TRBV7-9 with TRBJ1-5; D gene uncertain. Germline V gene sequence: CDR1 SEHNR, CDR2 FQNEAQ (reference sequence). V was shortened by 3 bases and J by 3 bases, with 15 bases between the two germline ends. This CDR3 comprises 16 residues. The CDR3 DNA follows: TGTGCCAGCAGCTTGGCGCGGGGTTGGGACAATCAGCCCCAGCATTTT. Its translation: CASSLARGWDNQPQHF.

The V call is TRBV28, the J call TRBJ2-7; TRBD1 matches at 11 bases. Germline V gene lookup returns CDR1 MDHEN and CDR2 SYDVKM. The CDR3 is 14 residues long. V lost 6 bases, J lost 2 bases, and 3 bases stayed unmatched. The CDR3 bases are TGTGCCAGCAGGGGACAGGGGGACACCTACGAGCAGTACTTC. Its translation is CASRGQGDTYEQYF.

The DNA of the CDR3 is TGTGCCAGCTTCCCTGATCGGGGAACGGGTGAAGCTTTCTTT. This encodes CASFPDRGTGEAFF. The chain combines TRBV5-6 with TRBJ1-1; D uncertain. CDR1 SGHDT and CDR2 YYEEEE come from the germline V gene. V was clipped by 7 bases and J by 7 bases, with 20 bases between them. The CDR3 is 14 amino acids.

V is TRBV29-1 and J is TRBJ1-1; tentatively, D is TRBD1 (6 bases). CDR3 length: 15 residues. V was shortened by 5 bases and J by 0 bases, with 16 bases between the two germline ends. CDR1 and CDR2 from the germline V gene are SQVTM and ANQGSEA. The chain's CDR3 is CSVLTRQVMNTEAFF. CDR3 bases: TGCAGCGTTCTAACCCGACAGGTCATGAACACTGAAGCTTTCTTT. Supplemented by reference TRBV29-1 and TRBJ1-1, the full variable domain reads SAVISQKPSRDICQRGTSLTIQCQVDSQVTMMFWYRQQPGQSLTLIATANQGSEATYESGFVIDKFPISRPNLTFSTLTVSNMSPEDSSIYLCSVLTRQVMNTEAFFGQGTRLTVV.

V is TRBV7-2 and J is TRBJ2-1, with TRBD2 matching over 8 bases. The ends lost 1 base at V and 5 bases at J; junction bases unmatched: 4. The CDR3 sequence is 15 residues long. Germline V gives CDR1 SGHTA, CDR2 FQGNSA. The CDR3 reads CASSLVVAGNNEQFF. Written as DNA, the CDR3 is TGTGCCAGCAGCTTAGTGGTAGCGGGGAACAATGAGCAGTTCTTC.

V is TRBV7-2 and J is TRBJ2-5; a weak D match, TRBD1 (6 bases). CDR1 is SGHTA and CDR2 is FQGNSA in the germline V gene. The CDR3 totals 13 residues. Trimming removed 2 bases from V and 3 bases from J, with 7 bases in between. CDR3 coding DNA: TGTGCCAGCAGCTTAACAGGGAAAGAGACCCAGTACTTC. It encodes CASSLTGKETQYF.

The chain has TRBV5-1 and TRBJ2-5, with 8 bases aligning to TRBD1. The J call is uncertain, as TRBJ2-7 better fits the DNA end. CDR3 length equals 15 residues. Germline V CDR1 and CDR2: SGHRS, YFSETQ. The CDR3, as DNA: TGCGCCAGCAGCTGGACAGGGCTCCTCGATTACGAGCAGTACTTC. The encoded protein is CASSWTGLLDYEQYF.

This clone was detected only once. The chain links TRBV2 to TRBJ1-5; TRBD1 might be the D (5 bases). CDR1 is SNHLY and CDR2 is FYNNEI in the germline V gene. The CDR3 runs 12 residues. V lost 6 bases to trimming and J lost 7 bases, with 10 bases between them. The CDR3 nucleotides are TGTGCCAGCAGCCAGCAGGGACAGCCCCAGCATTTT. Translation gives CASSQQGQPQHF.

The V call is TRBV7-8, the J call TRBJ2-5; D is ambiguous. The V end lost 0 bases, the J end lost 1 base, and 9 bases lay between the germline ends. Germline CDR1 and CDR2: SGHVS and FQNEAQ. The CDR3 extends over 15 amino acids. The CDR3, as DNA: TGTGCCAGCAGCTTAGCGCGGAGTTTCCAAGAGACCCAGTACTTC. Translating it yields CASSLARSFQETQYF. The variable domain in full, completed from reference TRBV7-8 and TRBJ2-5, reads GAGVSQSPRYKVAKRGQDVALRCDPISGHVSLFWYQQALGQGPEFLTYFQNEAQLDKSGLPSDRFFAERPEGSVSTLKIQRTQQEDSAVYLCASSLARSFQETQYFGPGTRLLVL.

Only a few counts were recorded for this clone. J is TRBJ2-4 and V is TRBV7-9; possibly TRBD2 for D (6 bases). CDR1 is SEHNR, CDR2 FQNEAQ, per germline (reference sequence). The CDR3 consists of 12 residues. V was pared by 5 bases and J by 9 bases, with 11 bases between. The CDR3 sequence is CASSPLEGIQYF. The CDR3 DNA is TGTGCCAGCAGCCCCTTGGAGGGCATTCAGTACTTC.

This clone appeared once. The V and J genes are TRBV10-2 and TRBJ2-3; TRBD2 matches at 12 bases. Germline loops: CDR1 WSHSY, CDR2 SAAADI. Trimming at V came to 3 bases and at J to 3 bases, leaving 16 bases not matched to a gene. The CDR3 spans 20 residues. CDR3 amino acids: CASSERTGSTSGSHTDTQYF. The CDR3 DNA reads TGCGCCAGCAGTGAAAGGACTGGTTCGACTAGCGGGAGTCATACAGATACGCAGTATTTT.

This clone was seen only a few times. This likely reflects a read error, since a far larger clone is one base away. The genes are TRBV6-1 and TRBJ2-6, with 9 bases lining up with TRBD1. The V gene end was trimmed by 5 bases and the J gene end by 2 bases; junction bases not matched to a gene: 1. This CDR3 is 15 amino acids long. Germline V CDR1 and CDR2: MNHNS, SASEGT. The CDR3 DNA follows: TGTGCCAGCAGTCGACAGGGGGCTGGGGCCAACGTCCTGACTTTC. Encoded protein: CASSRQGAGANVLTF.

The rearrangement links TRBV6-5 to TRBJ1-2, with 7 positions matching TRBD1. The CDR3 has 14 amino acids. Germline loops: CDR1 MNHEY, CDR2 SVGAGI. J gave up 6 bases and V 8 bases, and 12 bases lay outside the gene matches. The CDR3 DNA reads TGTGCCAGCGTTGACAGGGTTGGGAGGGATGGCTACACCTTC. Protein product: CASVDRVGRDGYTF.

This chain uses TRBV30 with TRBJ1-1; tentative D call: TRBD1 (6 bases). Germline lookup yields CDR1 GTSNPN and CDR2 SVGIG (reference sequence). V shed 3 bases and J shed 7 bases, with 21 bases lying between them. The CDR3 has 15 amino acids. This CDR3 reads CAWSPGTPGRHEAFF. The CDR3 DNA is TGTGCCTGGAGCCCCGGGACACCGGGCCGACATGAAGCTTTCTTT.

J is TRBJ2-4 and V is TRBV9; D uncertain. V was shortened by 0 bases and J by 5 bases, with 15 bases between the two germline ends. The CDR3 runs to 16 residues. Germline assignment: CDR1 SGDLS and CDR2 YYNGEE. CDR3 in amino acids: CASSVVPLVLENIQYF. CDR3 sequence (DNA): TGTGCCAGCAGCGTAGTGCCTCTAGTACTGGAAAACATTCAGTACTTC.

V and J are TRBV30 and TRBJ2-1; weak D call: TRBD2 (6 bases). With 1 base removed from V and 6 bases from J, the gap between germline ends came to 10 bases. The CDR3 contains 13 residues. Looked up from germline, CDR1 is GTSNPN and CDR2 is SVGIG (reference sequence). CDR3 DNA: TGTGCCTGGAGTGGGGACTTTACCAATGAGCAGTTCTTC. Translating gives CAWSGDFTNEQFF. The full variable domain, its missing parts supplied by reference TRBV30 and TRBJ2-1, is SQTIHQWPATLVQPVGSPLSLECTVEGTSNPNLYWYRQAAGRGLQLLFYSVGIGQISSEVPQNLSASRPQDRQFILSSKKLLLSDSGFYLCAWSGDFTNEQFFGPGTRLTVL.

The rearrangement uses TRBV5-5 and TRBJ2-2; D not certain. Between the trimmed V and J ends, which lost 5 bases and 5 bases, there was a span of 7 bases. Germline CDR1 is SGHKS and CDR2 is YYEKEE (reference sequence). This CDR3 spans 12 amino acids. CDR3 sequence: CASSDFTGELFF. DNA of the CDR3: TGTGCCAGCAGTGATTTTACCGGGGAGCTGTTTTTT.

V usage is TRBV19 and J usage is TRBJ1-6; a weak D match, TRBD1 (5 bases). CDR1 and CDR2 (germline): LNHDA, SQIVND (reference sequence). V was pared by 4 bases and J by 7 bases, with 8 bases between. CDR3 length: 13 amino acids. CDR3 nucleotides: TGTGCCAGTAGTACAAGACAGAATTCACCCCTCCACTTT. Its translation is CASSTRQNSPLHF.